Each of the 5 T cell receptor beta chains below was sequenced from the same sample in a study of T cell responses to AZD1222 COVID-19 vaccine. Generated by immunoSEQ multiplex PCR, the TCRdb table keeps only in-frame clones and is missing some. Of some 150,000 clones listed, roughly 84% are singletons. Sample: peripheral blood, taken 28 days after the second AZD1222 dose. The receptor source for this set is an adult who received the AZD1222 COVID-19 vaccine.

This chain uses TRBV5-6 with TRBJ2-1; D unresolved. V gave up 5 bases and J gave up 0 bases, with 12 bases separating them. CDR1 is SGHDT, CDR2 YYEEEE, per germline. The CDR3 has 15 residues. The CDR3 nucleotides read TGTGCCAGCAGTGGAAACCCGAGCTCCTACAATGAGCAGTTCTTC. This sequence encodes CASSGNPSSYNEQFF.

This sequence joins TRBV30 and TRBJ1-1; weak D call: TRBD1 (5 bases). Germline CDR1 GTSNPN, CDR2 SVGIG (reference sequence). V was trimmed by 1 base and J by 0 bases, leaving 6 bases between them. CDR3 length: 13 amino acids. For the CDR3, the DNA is TGTGCCTGGAGTGGACAGATGAACACTGAAGCTTTCTTT. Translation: CAWSGQMNTEAFF.

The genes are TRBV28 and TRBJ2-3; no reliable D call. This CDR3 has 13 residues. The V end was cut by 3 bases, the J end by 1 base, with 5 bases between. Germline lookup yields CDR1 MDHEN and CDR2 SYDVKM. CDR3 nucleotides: TGTGCCAGCAGTTTGGTTGGCACAGATACGCAGTATTTT. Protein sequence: CASSLVGTDTQYF.

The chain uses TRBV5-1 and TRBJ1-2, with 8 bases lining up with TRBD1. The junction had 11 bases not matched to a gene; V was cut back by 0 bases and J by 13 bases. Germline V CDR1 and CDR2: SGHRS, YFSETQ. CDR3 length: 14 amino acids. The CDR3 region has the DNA TGCGCCAGCAGCTTGGGTGGGACAGGTCCCTATGGCACCTTC. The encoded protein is CASSLGGTGPYGTF.

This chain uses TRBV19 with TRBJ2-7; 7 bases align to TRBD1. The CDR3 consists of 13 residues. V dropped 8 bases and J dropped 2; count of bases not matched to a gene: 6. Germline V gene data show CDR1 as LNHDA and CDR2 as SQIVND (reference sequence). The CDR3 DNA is TGTGCCAGTTCCCAGGGGGATCCCTACGAGCAGTACTTC. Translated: CASSQGDPYEQYF. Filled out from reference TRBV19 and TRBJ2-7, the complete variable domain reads DGGITQSPKYLFRKEGQNVTLSCEQNLNHDAMYWYRQDPGQGLRLIYYSQIVNDFQKGDIAEGYSVSREKKESFPLTVTSAQKNPTAFYLCASSQGDPYEQYFGPGTRLTVT.